The clone carrying this T cell receptor (beta chain) was recorded many times. These data are taken from a study of shared clonotypes between healthy human individuals. Across several immunoSEQ plates, the genomic DNA of each subset was split evenly. The method was immunoSEQ multiplex PCR; TCRdb's version includes in-frame clones alone and lacks a portion of them. The sample consists of some 95,000 clones, under 70% of them appearing once. Sequenced sample: memory CD8+ T cells sorted from blood. This sample's subset: CD45RO+ cells pooled with CCR7-negative TemRA cells. The TCR comes from a man aged 30-40 years in good health.

The DNA of the CDR3 is TGTGCCAGCAGTTGGGCGACATACGAGCAGTACTTC. It yields the protein CASSWATYEQYF. The chain carries TRBV28 and TRBJ2-7; D not resolved. V gave up 4 bases and J gave up 4 bases, with 8 bases separating them. This CDR3 has 12 amino acids. CDR1 is MDHEN, CDR2 SYDVKM, per germline.